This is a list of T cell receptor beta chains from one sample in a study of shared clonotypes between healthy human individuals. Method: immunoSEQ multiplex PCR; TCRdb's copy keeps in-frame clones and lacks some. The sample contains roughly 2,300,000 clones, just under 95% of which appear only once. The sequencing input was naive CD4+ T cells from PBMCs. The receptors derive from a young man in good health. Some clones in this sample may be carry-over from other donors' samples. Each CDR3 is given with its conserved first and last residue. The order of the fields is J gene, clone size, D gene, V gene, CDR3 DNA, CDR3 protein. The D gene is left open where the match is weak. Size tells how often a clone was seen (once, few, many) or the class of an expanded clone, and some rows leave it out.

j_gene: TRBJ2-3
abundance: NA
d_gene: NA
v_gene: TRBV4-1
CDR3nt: TGCGCCAGCAGCCAAGCGGCGGTGAGCAGCACAGATACGCAGTATTTT
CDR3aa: CASSQAAVSSTDTQYF

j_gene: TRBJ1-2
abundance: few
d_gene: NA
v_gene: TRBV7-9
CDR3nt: TGTGCCAGCAGCTTAGAAGTTCGTGGCTACACCTTC
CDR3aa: CASSLEVRGYTF

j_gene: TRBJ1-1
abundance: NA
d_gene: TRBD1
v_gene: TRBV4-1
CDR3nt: TGCGCCAGCGCACAGGGGAATCTTTTAACTGAAGCTTTCTTT
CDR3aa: CASAQGNLLTEAFF

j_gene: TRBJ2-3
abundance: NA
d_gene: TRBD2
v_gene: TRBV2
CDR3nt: TGTGCCAGCAGTGCGGCGCGGGGGAGCACAGATACGCAGTATTTT
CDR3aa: CASSAARGSTDTQYF

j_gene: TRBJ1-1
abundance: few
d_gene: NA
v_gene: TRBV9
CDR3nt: TGTGCCAGCAGCGTAGCGGATAGCGAGGTGAACACTGAAGCTTTCTTT
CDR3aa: CASSVADSEVNTEAFF

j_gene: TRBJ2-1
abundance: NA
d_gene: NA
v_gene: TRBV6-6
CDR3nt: TGTGCCAGCAGTTTGGGCCCCGCTTACAATGAGCAGTTCTTC
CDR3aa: CASSLGPAYNEQFF

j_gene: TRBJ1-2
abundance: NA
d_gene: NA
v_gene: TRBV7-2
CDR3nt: TGTGCCAGCAGCTTATTGTCCATATGGGGCTACACCTTC
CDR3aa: CASSLLSIWGYTF

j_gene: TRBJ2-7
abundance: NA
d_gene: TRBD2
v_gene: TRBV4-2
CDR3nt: TGTGCCAGCAGCCAAGGCGGGAGAATCTACGAGCAGTACTTC
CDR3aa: CASSQGGRIYEQYF

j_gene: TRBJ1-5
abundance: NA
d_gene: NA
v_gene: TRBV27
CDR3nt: TGTGCCAGCAGTTTAAGGGCCAGGGCTAGCAATCAGCCCCAGCATTTT
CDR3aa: CASSLRARASNQPQHF

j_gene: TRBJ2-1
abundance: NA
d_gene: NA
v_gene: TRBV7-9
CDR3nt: TGTGCCAGCAGCCCCAAGGTAGTGCGGACCAACAATGAGCAGTTCTTC
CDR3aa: CASSPKVVRTNNEQFF

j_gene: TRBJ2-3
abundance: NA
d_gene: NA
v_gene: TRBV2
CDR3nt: TGTGCCAGCCGTCGGGACCCCGGGGGAGATACGCAGTATTTT
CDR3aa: CASRRDPGGDTQYF

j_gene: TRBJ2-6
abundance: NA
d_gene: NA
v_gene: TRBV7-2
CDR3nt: TGTGCCAGCAGCCACAACGGTCCTGGGGCCAACGTCCTGACTTTC
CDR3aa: CASSHNGPGANVLTF

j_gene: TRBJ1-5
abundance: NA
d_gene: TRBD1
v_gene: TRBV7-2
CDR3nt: TGTGCCAGCAGCTTAGTCGGTACAGGGGGTAGTAATCAGCCCCAGCATTTT
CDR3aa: CASSLVGTGGSNQPQHF

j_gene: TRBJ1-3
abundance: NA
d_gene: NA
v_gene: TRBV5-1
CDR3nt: TGCGCCAGCAGCTTGGCGGGCATTGTCTCTGGAAACACCATATATTTT
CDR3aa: CASSLAGIVSGNTIYF

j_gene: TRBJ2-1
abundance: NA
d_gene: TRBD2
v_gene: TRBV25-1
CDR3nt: TGTGCCAGCAGCGGGACTACCCACAGCTCCTACAATGAGCAGTTCTTC
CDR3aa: CASSGTTHSSYNEQFF

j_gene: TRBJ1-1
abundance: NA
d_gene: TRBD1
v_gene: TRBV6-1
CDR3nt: TGTGCCAGCAGTGAACTAAACAGGGGAACCAACACTGAAGCTTTCTTT
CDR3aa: CASSELNRGTNTEAFF

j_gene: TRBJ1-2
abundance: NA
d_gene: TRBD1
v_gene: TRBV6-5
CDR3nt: TGTGCCAGCAGTCCCCTACATCCAGGGGGCGATGGCTACACCTTC
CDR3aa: CASSPLHPGGDGYTF

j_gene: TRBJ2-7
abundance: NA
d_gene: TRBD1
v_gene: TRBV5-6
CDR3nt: TGTGCCAGCAGCCAAGCCGGGACAGGGGACAAGCAGTACTTC
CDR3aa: CASSQAGTGDKQYF

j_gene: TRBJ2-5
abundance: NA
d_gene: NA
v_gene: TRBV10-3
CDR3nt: TGTGCCATCAGTCAGGACTTGTACCAAGAGACCCAGTACTTC
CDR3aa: CAISQDLYQETQYF

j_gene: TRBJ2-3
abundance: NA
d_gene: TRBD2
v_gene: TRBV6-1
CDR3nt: TGTGCCAGCAGTCCTAGCGGGAGAACAGATACGCAGTATTTT
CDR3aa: CASSPSGRTDTQYF

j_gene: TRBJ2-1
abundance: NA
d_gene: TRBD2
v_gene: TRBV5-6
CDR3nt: TGTGCCAGCAGCCCCGGACTAGCGCTTTACAATGAGCAGTTCTTC
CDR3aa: CASSPGLALYNEQFF

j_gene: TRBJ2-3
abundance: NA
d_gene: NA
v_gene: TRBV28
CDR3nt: TGTGCCAGCAGTCCCCCGCGAGGGAACTTAGATACGCAGTATTTT
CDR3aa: CASSPPRGNLDTQYF

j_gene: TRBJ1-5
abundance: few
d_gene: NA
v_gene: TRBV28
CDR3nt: TGTGCCAGCAGACGGACAGCCGAATATCAGCCCCAGCATTTT
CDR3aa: CASRRTAEYQPQHF

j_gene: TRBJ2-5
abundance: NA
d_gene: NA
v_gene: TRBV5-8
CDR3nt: TGTGCCAGCAGCTTGGTCCCCCAAGAGACCCAGTACTTC
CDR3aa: CASSLVPQETQYF

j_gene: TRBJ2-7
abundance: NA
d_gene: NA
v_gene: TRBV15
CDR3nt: TGTGCCACCAGCAGAGAGGCGGTCGGGTTAGCCGAGCAGTACTTC
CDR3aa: CATSREAVGLAEQYF

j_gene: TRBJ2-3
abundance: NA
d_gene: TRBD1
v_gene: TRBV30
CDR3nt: TGTGCCTGGACTAGGGGGCCCGCCACAGATACGCAGTATTTT
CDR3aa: CAWTRGPATDTQYF

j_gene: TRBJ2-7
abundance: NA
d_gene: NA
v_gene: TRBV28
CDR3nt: TGTGCCAGCAGTTCGCGCAGGGCTCCCTACGAGCAGTACTTC
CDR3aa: CASSSRRAPYEQYF

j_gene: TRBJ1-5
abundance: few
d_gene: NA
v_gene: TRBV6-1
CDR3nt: TGTGCCAGCAGTGAAATATCCCAGCATTTT
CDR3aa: CASSEISQHF

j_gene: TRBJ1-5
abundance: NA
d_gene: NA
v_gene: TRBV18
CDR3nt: TGTGCCAGCTCACCCATTACAGGCAATCAGCCCCAGCATTTT
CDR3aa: CASSPITGNQPQHF

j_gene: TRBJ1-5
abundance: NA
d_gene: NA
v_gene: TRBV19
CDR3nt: TGTGCCAGTACCGAAGAAGGTTGGGGGGGGGAGCAGCCCCAGCATTTT
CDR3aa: CASTEEGWGGEQPQHF

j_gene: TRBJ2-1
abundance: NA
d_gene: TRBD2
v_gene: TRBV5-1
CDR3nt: TGCGCCAGCAGCTCACCAAAGAAACTACTAGCGGGAGAGTCCTACAATGAGCAGTTCTTC
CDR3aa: CASSSPKKLLAGESYNEQFF

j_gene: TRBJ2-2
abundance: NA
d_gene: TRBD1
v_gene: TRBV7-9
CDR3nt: TGTGCCAGCAGCTTAGCAGGGGGCCGGGAGCTGTTTTTT
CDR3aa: CASSLAGGRELFF

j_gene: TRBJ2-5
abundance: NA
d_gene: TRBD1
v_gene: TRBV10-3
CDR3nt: TGTGCCATCAACGCAGGGGGACAAGAGACCCAGTACTTC
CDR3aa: CAINAGGQETQYF

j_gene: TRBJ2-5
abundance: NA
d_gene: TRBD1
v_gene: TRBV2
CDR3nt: TGTGCCAGCAGCCCATTGACAGGGGGCCAAGAGACCCAGTACTTC
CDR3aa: CASSPLTGGQETQYF

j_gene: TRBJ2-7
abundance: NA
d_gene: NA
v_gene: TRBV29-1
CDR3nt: TGCAGCGTCGCTAACAGGACGTACTACGAGCAGTACTTC
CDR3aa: CSVANRTYYEQYF

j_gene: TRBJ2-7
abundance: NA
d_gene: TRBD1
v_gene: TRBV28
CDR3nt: TGTGCCAGCATATACTCGGACAGGGGTGCCTACGAGCAGTACTTC
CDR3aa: CASIYSDRGAYEQYF

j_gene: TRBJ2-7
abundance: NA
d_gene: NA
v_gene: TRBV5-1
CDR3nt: TGCGCCAGCAGCTTGGCCAGCGACTCCTACGAGCAGTACTTC
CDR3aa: CASSLASDSYEQYF

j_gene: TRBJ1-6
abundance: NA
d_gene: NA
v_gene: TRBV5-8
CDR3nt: TGTGCCAGCAGCTTCCAACAGGGCGATTCACCCCTCCACTTT
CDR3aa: CASSFQQGDSPLHF

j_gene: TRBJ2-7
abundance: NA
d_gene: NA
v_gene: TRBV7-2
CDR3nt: TGTGCCAGCAGCTTATCGGGTCCGGGGTACGAGCAGTACTTC
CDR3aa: CASSLSGPGYEQYF

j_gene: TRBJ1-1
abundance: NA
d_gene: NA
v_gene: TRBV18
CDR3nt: TGTGCCAGCTCATCTACGGGGGGAGTCGCTGAAGCTTTCTTT
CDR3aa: CASSSTGGVAEAFF

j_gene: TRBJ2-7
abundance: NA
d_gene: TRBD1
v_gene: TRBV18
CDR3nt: TGTGCCAGCTCATCTACGACAGGGGGCTATAACGAGCAGTACTTC
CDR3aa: CASSSTTGGYNEQYF

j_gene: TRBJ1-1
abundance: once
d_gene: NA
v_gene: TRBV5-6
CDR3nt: TGTGCCAGCAGCCTTGTAGATCGGAGCACTGAAGCTTTCTTT
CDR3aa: CASSLVDRSTEAFF

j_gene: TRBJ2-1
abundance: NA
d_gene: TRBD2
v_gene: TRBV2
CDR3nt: TGTGCCAGCAGTATTGGGACTAGCGTGGGTGAGCAGTTCTTC
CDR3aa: CASSIGTSVGEQFF

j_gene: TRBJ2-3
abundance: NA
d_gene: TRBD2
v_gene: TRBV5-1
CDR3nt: TGCGCCAGCAGCGTGACTAGCGGGATTAGCACAGATACGCAGTATTTT
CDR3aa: CASSVTSGISTDTQYF

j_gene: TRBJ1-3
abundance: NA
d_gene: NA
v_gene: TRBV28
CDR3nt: TGTGCCAGCAGTTTATTCCCCTTGTTAGATACCATATATTTT
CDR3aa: CASSLFPLLDTIYF

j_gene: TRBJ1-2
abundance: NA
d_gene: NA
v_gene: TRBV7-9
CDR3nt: TGTGCCAGCAGCACCCCCTCAGGCACTAACTATGGCTACACCTTC
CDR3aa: CASSTPSGTNYGYTF

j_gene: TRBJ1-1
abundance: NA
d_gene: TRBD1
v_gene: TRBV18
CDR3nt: TGTGCCAGCTCACTGGGACAGCTCATGAACACTGAAGCTTTCTTT
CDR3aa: CASSLGQLMNTEAFF

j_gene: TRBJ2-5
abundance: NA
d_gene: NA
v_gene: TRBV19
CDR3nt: TGTGCCAGTAGTATTCGGGAAGAGACCCAGTACTTC
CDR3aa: CASSIREETQYF

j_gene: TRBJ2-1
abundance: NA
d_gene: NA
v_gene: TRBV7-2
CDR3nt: TGTGCCAGCAGCTCTCCTAGCGTGAAAGCCTACAATGAGCAGTTCTTC
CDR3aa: CASSSPSVKAYNEQFF

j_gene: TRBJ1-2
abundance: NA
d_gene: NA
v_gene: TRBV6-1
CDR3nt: TGTGCCAGCAGTGAACGGGTAAGGACGTACAAAAACGGCTATGGCTACACCTTC
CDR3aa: CASSERVRTYKNGYGYTF

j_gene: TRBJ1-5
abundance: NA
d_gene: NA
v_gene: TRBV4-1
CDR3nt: TGCGCCAGCAGCCAAGACAATCAGCCCCAGCATTTT
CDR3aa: CASSQDNQPQHF

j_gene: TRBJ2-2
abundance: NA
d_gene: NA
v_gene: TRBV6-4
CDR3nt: TGTGCCAGCAGTGTTGTGGCGAACACCGGGGAGCTGTTTTTT
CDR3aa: CASSVVANTGELFF

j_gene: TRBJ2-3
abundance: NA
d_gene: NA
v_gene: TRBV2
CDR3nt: TGTGCCAGCGCCGTCGCAGGGGGCGGGGGAGATACGCAGTATTTT
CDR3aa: CASAVAGGGGDTQYF

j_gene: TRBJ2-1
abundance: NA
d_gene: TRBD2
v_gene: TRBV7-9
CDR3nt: TGTGCCAGCAGCCCCCCTCGGGGGCGGGAGGACCACAATGAGCAGTTCTTC
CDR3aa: CASSPPRGREDHNEQFF

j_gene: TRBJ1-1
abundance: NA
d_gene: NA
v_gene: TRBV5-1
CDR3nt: TGCGCCAGCAGCTCAAACCAGAACACTGAAGCTTTCTTT
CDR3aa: CASSSNQNTEAFF

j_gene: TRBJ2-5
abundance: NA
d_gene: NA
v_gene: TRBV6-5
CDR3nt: TGTGCCAGCGGGTACCAGCAAGAGACCCAGTACTTC
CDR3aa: CASGYQQETQYF

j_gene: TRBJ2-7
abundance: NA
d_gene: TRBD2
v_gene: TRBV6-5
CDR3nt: TGTGCCAGCAGTTCGGGGGGAGGGCACTACGAGCAGTACTTC
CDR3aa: CASSSGGGHYEQYF

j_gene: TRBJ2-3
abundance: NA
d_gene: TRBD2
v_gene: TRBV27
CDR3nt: TGTGCCAGCAGTACGGGACTAGCGGGAGAACCGGGAGGTCGGGGCACAGATACGCAGTATTTT
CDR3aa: CASSTGLAGEPGGRGTDTQYF

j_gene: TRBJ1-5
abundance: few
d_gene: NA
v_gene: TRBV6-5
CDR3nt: TGTGCCTGCGGAGCGAATCAGCCCCAGCATTTT
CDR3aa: CACGANQPQHF